A single sample gave rise to the 7 T cell receptor beta chains below, sequenced in a study of T cells in localized non-small cell lung cancer. The data were produced by immunoSEQ multiplex PCR, yet TCRdb's version contains in-frame clones alone and is incomplete. Here the sample spans more than 11,000 clones, around 90% being singletons. Sequenced here: peripheral blood mononuclear cells, sampled before any cancer treatment. These receptors came from a man aged 35-75 years with stage III lung adenocarcinoma.

This clone was recorded once. This chain connects TRBV4-1 to TRBJ1-1; 9 nucleotides align to TRBD1. The V and J ends lost 11 bases and 4 bases, in that order; junction bases with no gene match: 23. Germline assignment: CDR1 MGHRA and CDR2 YSYEKL. This CDR3 is 18 amino acids long. In DNA, the CDR3 is TGCGCCGGATTAGTGCCACGGGACAGGGAATCTATGAGCACTGAAGCTTTCTTT. It encodes CAGLVPRDRESMSTEAFF.

This clone has only one observation. The chain links TRBV11-2 to TRBJ2-5; 7 nucleotides match TRBD1. V was pared by 7 bases and J by 11 bases, with 19 bases of the junction left unmatched. Germline CDR1 is SGHAT and CDR2 is FQNNGV. The CDR3 runs to 15 residues. Here the CDR3 DNA reads TGTGCCAGCATGGGTCTGGCAGGGGGTGTCTGGGAGCAGTACTTC. Translating gives CASMGLAGGVWEQYF.

V usage is TRBV27 and J usage is TRBJ2-5; no definite D call. With the DNA end fitting TRBJ2-7 better, the J assignment may be wrong. The CDR3 runs 13 residues. Germline CDR1 is MNHEY and CDR2 is SMNVEV (reference sequence). As DNA, the CDR3 is TGTGCCAGCAGTTTGAGGCCCCCCTACGAGCAGTACTTC. Residues: CASSLRPPYEQYF.

The chain uses TRBV6-4 and TRBJ1-2, with 12 positions matching TRBD1. After removal of 6 bases from V and 4 bases from J, the junction contained 6 bases not matched to a gene. Per the germline V gene, CDR1 is MRHNA and CDR2 is SNTAGT. This CDR3 has 15 residues. DNA of the CDR3: TGTGCCAGCAGCCACGGGACAGGGGGCCCCTATGGCTACACCTTC. Translated, it gives CASSHGTGGPYGYTF.

The chain has TRBV9 and TRBJ1-6; 10 bases are a match to TRBD1. The germline V gene has CDR1 SGDLS and CDR2 YYNGEE. Trimming cost V 3 bases and J 8 bases; bases outside gene matches: 8. The CDR3 length is 16 residues. This CDR3 is CASSARPGTGDSPLHF. CDR3 sequence (DNA): TGTGCCAGCAGCGCCAGACCCGGGACAGGGGATTCACCCCTCCACTTT.

In DNA form, the CDR3 reads TGTGCCAGCAGCCCGACAGGGAAGTGGACTGAAGCTTTCTTT. Translation gives CASSPTGKWTEAFF. The chain couples TRBV4-2 to TRBJ1-1; 7 bases line up with TRBD1. The germline V gene encodes CDR1 LGHNA and CDR2 YNFKEQ. The CDR3 runs 14 residues. The J segment lost 5 bases and the V segment lost 4 bases, leaving 7 bases of the junction unmatched.

J is TRBJ2-7 and V is TRBV5-4; 12 bases line up with TRBD2. The CDR3 has 19 amino acids. Germline V gives CDR1 SGHNT, CDR2 YYREEE (reference sequence). The junction had 14 bases not matched to a gene; V was cut back by 4 bases and J by 0 bases. CDR3: CASSGPSGRARPSSYEQYF. The CDR3 bases are TGTGCCAGCAGCGGTCCTAGCGGGAGGGCACGGCCCAGCTCCTACGAGCAGTACTTC.